The rows below give T cell receptor beta chains drawn from one sample of a study of PD-L1 blockade in urothelial cancer. Sequencing used immunoSEQ multiplex PCR; TCRdb keeps in-frame clones, though not all of them. The sample gives some 100,000 clones, about nine tenths of which show up once; about 0.91% is in the top ten. This sample comprised PBMCs, obtained around atezolizumab (anti-PD-L1) treatment. The receptors were gathered from a woman aged 80 or over with urothelial cancer. Each CDR3 is given with its conserved first and last residue. The D gene is left open where the match is weak. The size field is filled for only some rows; it gives once, few, many or a size class.

>-|TRBJ1-5|TRBV19|-
TGTGCCAGTAGTATAAGCGACAGTAAAAATCAGCCCCAGCATTTT
CASSISDSKNQPQHF
>-|TRBJ2-3|TRBV15|-
TGTGCCACCAGCAGGGACGGACTCTACACAGATACGCAGTATTTT
CATSRDGLYTDTQYF
>TRBD1|TRBJ2-7|TRBV18|once
TGTGCCAGCTCACCACCCACCGGGACAGGGAGTTCCTACGAGCAGTACTTC
CASSPPTGTGSSYEQYF
>-|TRBJ2-5|TRBV7-2|-
TGTGCCAGCAGCCTATTTCAGGGGAATCAAGAGACCCAGTACTTC
CASSLFQGNQETQYF
>TRBD2|TRBJ2-7|TRBV9|-
TGTGCCAGCAGCGTAGTGGGGGGGGTTTGGGACGAGCAGTACTTC
CASSVVGGVWDEQYF
>-|TRBJ2-2|TRBV19|-
TGTGCCAGTAGTATTATAAAACTGACTTCTACCGGGGAGCTGTTTTTT
CASSIIKLTSTGELFF
>TRBD2|TRBJ2-1|TRBV7-9|-
TGTGCCAGCATCACCAGCGGGAGCGGGTATGAGCAGTTCTTC
CASITSGSGYEQFF
>TRBD2|TRBJ2-2|TRBV28|once
TGTGCCAGCACTAGCGGGAATCGTAACGGGGAGCTGTTTTTT
CASTSGNRNGELFF
>-|TRBJ2-4|TRBV29-1|-
TGCAGCGTGGAGTTAGCCAAAAACATTCAGTACTTC
CSVELAKNIQYF
>TRBD1|TRBJ2-7|TRBV29-1|once
TGCAGCGTTTCCCAGACAGGGGGCTCCTACGAGCAGTACTTC
CSVSQTGGSYEQYF
>TRBD1|TRBJ2-7|TRBV2|-
TGTGCCAGCATGGGGACAGGGGGCCGGGGGAGTCTCTACGAGCAGTACTTC
CASMGTGGRGSLYEQYF
>-|TRBJ1-5|TRBV25-1|-
TGTGCCAGCAGTCCAGAATATAGCAATCAGCCCCAGCATTTT
CASSPEYSNQPQHF
>-|TRBJ2-1|TRBV5-4|few
TGTGCCAGCAGCTTGAGGCGCGGGCCGAATGAGCAGTTCTTC
CASSLRRGPNEQFF
>TRBD1|TRBJ2-5|TRBV5-4|-
TGTGCCAGCAGCTCGGGACAGGGGAAAGAGACCCAGTACTTC
CASSSGQGKETQYF
>TRBD1|TRBJ2-5|TRBV4-1|-
TGCGCCAGCAGCCCCAGAGGACAGGGTCGATGGCAAGAGACCCAGTACTTC
CASSPRGQGRWQETQYF
>TRBD1|TRBJ2-2|TRBV9|-
TGTGCCAGCAGCGCGGGACAGGGACCAAACACCGGGGAGCTGTTTTTT
CASSAGQGPNTGELFF
>TRBD2|TRBJ2-7|TRBV6-1|-
TGTGCCAGCAGTGAAGCGGGGGGACTAGCGGGGGCCTACGAGCAGTACTTC
CASSEAGGLAGAYEQYF
>TRBD1|TRBJ1-1|TRBV27|-
TGTGCCAGCAGTTACAGGGACAGGGGCACTGAAGCTTTCTTT
CASSYRDRGTEAFF
>-|TRBJ2-5|TRBV5-1|-
TGCGCCAGCAGCTTGGAAGCTCTCGCGGAGACCCAGTACTTC
CASSLEALAETQYF
>TRBD2|TRBJ2-5|TRBV4-2|-
TGTGCCAGCAGCCCGACCTCGGGGGGGGTACAAGAGACCCAGTACTTC
CASSPTSGGVQETQYF
>-|TRBJ1-1|TRBV19|-
TGTGCCAGTAGTATAGAAACAGGGCAAGTACTTCCCACTGAAGCTTTCTTT
CASSIETGQVLPTEAFF
>TRBD2|TRBJ2-1|TRBV6-4|-
TGTGCCAGCAGTCATAGCGGGAGTGGGGACAATGAGCAGTTCTTC
CASSHSGSGDNEQFF
>-|TRBJ1-4|TRBV9|-
TGTGCCAGCAGCGGGGGGGGTGGGCAACTGTTTTTT
CASSGGGGQLFF
>TRBD1|TRBJ2-5|TRBV11-2|-
TGTGCCAGCAGCTTAATGGGACAGTATGGGGCCCAGTACTTC
CASSLMGQYGAQYF
>-|TRBJ2-3|TRBV7-6|once
TGTGCCAGCAGCTTAGGCTCAGTGGGAGTGAGCACAGATACGCAGTATTTT
CASSLGSVGVSTDTQYF
>TRBD2|TRBJ2-2|TRBV5-6|-
TGTGCCAGCAGCTGGGGGGCGAGCGGGAGTTTGTTGAAGCTGTTTTTT
CASSWGASGSLLKLFF
>-|TRBJ1-2|TRBV7-8|-
TGTGCCAGCAGCTTAGTCGAGGGTCTGACCGGCTACACCTTC
CASSLVEGLTGYTF
>TRBD2|TRBJ2-5|TRBV7-3|-
TGTGCCAGCAGTCTAGCGGGAGGGGGGGAGACCCAGTACTTC
CASSLAGGGETQYF
>-|TRBJ2-1|TRBV11-1|-
TGTGCCAGCAGCTTAGCGGGCGTCATCCGGAATGAGCAGTTCTTC
CASSLAGVIRNEQFF
>-|TRBJ2-7|TRBV20-1|-
TGCAGTGCTACTCAGGGCTACGAGCAGTACTTC
CSATQGYEQYF
>-|TRBJ1-5|TRBV10-3|-
TGTGCCATCGGTCCAGGGGGCAATCAGCCCCAGCATTTT
CAIGPGGNQPQHF
>TRBD1|TRBJ1-2|TRBV6-5|-
TGTGCCAGCAGTTACTCGAAGGGGGCAATCGGTGGCTACACCTTC
CASSYSKGAIGGYTF
>-|TRBJ2-2|TRBV5-1|-
TGCGCCAGCAGCAGGACTGGGTCTAGCGACACCGGGGAGCTGTTTTTT
CASSRTGSSDTGELFF
>-|TRBJ2-7|TRBV30|-
TGTGCCTGGAGTCAAAGTATGGCCATCTACGAGCAGTACTTC
CAWSQSMAIYEQYF
>TRBD1|TRBJ1-4|TRBV2|-
TGTGCCAGCTACAGGGGCGGACCAACTAATGAAAAACTGTTTTTT
CASYRGGPTNEKLFF
>TRBD1|TRBJ1-1|TRBV9|-
TGTGCCAGCAGCGAGGGGGGACAGGTGAACACTGAAGCTTTCTTT
CASSEGGQVNTEAFF
>-|TRBJ2-3|TRBV2|-
TGTGCCAGCAGTGAAACGGGGGTAGCCGCCGATACGCAGTATTTT
CASSETGVAADTQYF
>TRBD1|TRBJ1-3|TRBV7-8|-
TGTGCCAGCAGCTCGGACAGGGGGACAGGAAACACCATATATTTT
CASSSDRGTGNTIYF
>TRBD2|TRBJ2-3|TRBV15|-
TGTGCCAGCTTTCATTCCTCGAGACTAGCGGGAGGGCCGCCCGCCAGCACAGATACGCAGTATTTT
CASFHSSRLAGGPPASTDTQYF
>TRBD2|TRBJ2-2|TRBV28|-
TGTGCCAGCAGTTTGTGGCGGGAGTCCGGGGAGCTGTTTTTT
CASSLWRESGELFF
>TRBD2|TRBJ2-2|TRBV28|once
TGTGCCAGCAGTGAAATAGCGGGAAAATACGTTAACACCGGGGAGCTGTTTTTT
CASSEIAGKYVNTGELFF
>TRBD2|TRBJ2-1|TRBV2|-
TGTGCCAGCAGACTGACTAGCGGGAGGGCCAACAATGAGCAGTTCTTC
CASRLTSGRANNEQFF
>-|TRBJ1-3|TRBV11-2|-
TGTGCCAGCAGCTTAGGACACTCTGGAAACACCATATATTTT
CASSLGHSGNTIYF
>-|TRBJ2-7|TRBV2|-
TGTGCCAGCAGGGAAACGGCAGGGGCGAGCTCCTACGAGCAGTACTTC
CASRETAGASSYEQYF
>-|TRBJ2-1|TRBV5-6|-
TGTGCCAGCAGCTTCGCGACGGCGGGTGAGCAGTTCTTC
CASSFATAGEQFF
>-|TRBJ2-5|TRBV9|-
TGTGCCAGCAGCTCGTACCAAGAGACCCAGTACTTC
CASSSYQETQYF
>-|TRBJ1-1|TRBV28|-
TGTGCCAGCAGTCCGATACAGGAGAACACTGAAGCTTTCTTT
CASSPIQENTEAFF
>TRBD1|TRBJ2-1|TRBV19|once
TGTGCCAGTAGTATAGAGGGACAGACGCAGCAGTTCTTC
CASSIEGQTQQFF
>-|TRBJ1-3|TRBV5-1|-
TGCGCCAGCAGGGTCTTCGATCGCGGAGTCTCTGGAAACACCATATATTTT
CASRVFDRGVSGNTIYF
>-|TRBJ2-7|TRBV4-2|-
TGTGCCAGCAGCCAAGATGCGGGGGCCCCCTACGAGCAGTACTTC
CASSQDAGAPYEQYF